This entry lists 10 T cell receptor beta chains sequenced from one sample in a study of technical replicates of blood from several donors. The data were produced by immunoSEQ multiplex PCR, yet TCRdb's version contains in-frame clones alone and is incomplete. The sample lists fewer than 75,000 clones, 70% to 90% occurring once. The source material was PBMCs. The source is a human donor in good health. Some clones in this sample may be carry-over from other donors' samples.

The CDR3 sequence is CASSSDFIYEQYF. CDR3 in DNA: TGTGCCAGTAGTTCCGACTTCATCTACGAGCAGTACTTC. The V and J genes are TRBV19 and TRBJ2-7; D call uncertain. Per the germline V gene, CDR1 is LNHDA and CDR2 is SQIVND (reference sequence). The ends were cut back, 5 bases at V and 3 bases at J, with 11 bases in the middle. The CDR3 loop spans 13 amino acids.

The chain combines TRBV19 with TRBJ1-2; D is perhaps TRBD1 (6 bases). The CDR3 is 15 amino acids. Germline V CDR1 and CDR2: LNHDA, SQIVND (reference sequence). Trimming left V 5 bases short and J 0 bases short, with 13 bases between. Here the CDR3 reads CASSLAGTTNYGYTF. The CDR3 region has the DNA TGTGCCAGTAGTTTAGCCGGGACAACTAACTATGGCTACACCTTC. Looking up the rest from reference TRBV19 and TRBJ1-2 gives the full variable domain: DGGITQSPKYLFRKEGQNVTLSCEQNLNHDAMYWYRQDPGQGLRLIYYSQIVNDFQKGDIAEGYSVSREKKESFPLTVTSAQKNPTAFYLCASSLAGTTNYGYTFGSGTRLTVV.

This clone was seen once. CDR3 protein: CASSVGQGNYGYTF. The CDR3 coding sequence is TGTGCCAGCAGCGTAGGTCAGGGCAACTATGGCTACACCTTC. The chain couples TRBV9 to TRBJ1-2, with D tentatively TRBD1 (5 bases). The CDR3 totals 14 residues. V was shortened by 0 bases and J by 2 bases, with 8 bases between the two germline ends. Germline V gives CDR1 SGDLS, CDR2 YYNGEE. Drawing the rest from reference TRBV9 and TRBJ1-2, the complete variable domain is DSGVTQTPKHLITATGQRVTLRCSPRSGDLSVYWYQQSLDQGLQFLIQYYNGEERAKGNILERFSAQQFPDLHSELNLSSLELGDSALYFCASSVGQGNYGYTFGSGTRLTVV.

The chain is built from TRBV7-6 and TRBJ1-3; D is unclear. Trimming removed 5 bases from V and 3 bases from J, with 11 bases in between. The CDR3 has 14 amino acids. In germline, CDR1 is SGHVS, CDR2 FNYEAQ. CDR3 amino acids: CASSVVERGNTIYF. CDR3 bases: TGTGCCAGCAGCGTCGTAGAGCGTGGAAACACCATATATTTT.

The chain recombines TRBV30 with TRBJ1-2; unclear D gene. The CDR3 totals 16 residues. Germline values: CDR1 GTSNPN, CDR2 SVGIG (reference sequence). V was shortened by 0 bases and J by 1 base, with 15 bases between the two germline ends. The CDR3 DNA sequence: TGTGCCTGGAGTGTGCAGTGGCAGGCCGGTAACTATGGCTACACCTTC. Protein product: CAWSVQWQAGNYGYTF.

This chain joins TRBV5-1 and TRBJ2-5; possible D gene TRBD2, 5 bases. V lost 1 base, J lost 4 bases, and 5 bases lay in between. Germline CDR1 is SGHRS and CDR2 is YFSETQ. There are 12 residues in the CDR3. CDR3 amino acids: CASSLSGETQYF. The CDR3 DNA sequence: TGCGCCAGCAGCTTGAGCGGAGAGACCCAGTACTTC.

The V and J genes are TRBV19 and TRBJ1-5; TRBD1 matches 10 bases. Unmatched junction bases numbered 10, after V lost 8 bases and J lost 6 bases. This CDR3 is 15 amino acids long. Per the germline V gene, CDR1 is LNHDA and CDR2 is SQIVND (reference sequence). Here the CDR3 reads CASAPWDRGGQPQHF. The CDR3 nucleotides read TGTGCCAGTGCACCGTGGGACAGGGGAGGTCAGCCCCAGCATTTT.

This chain uses TRBV11-3 with TRBJ1-6; tentative D call: TRBD1 (5 bases). This CDR3 has 13 residues. The V and J ends lost 2 bases and 9 bases respectively, with 8 bases between them. Germline CDR1 SGHNT, CDR2 YENEEA. For the CDR3, the DNA is TGTGCCAGCAGCTTACGCAGGGTTTCACCCCTCCACTTT. This gives the protein CASSLRRVSPLHF.

This chain connects TRBV4-1 to TRBJ1-2; 7 bases line up with TRBD1. V shed 2 bases and J 2 bases; nucleotides not matched to a gene: 5. Germline CDR1 reads MGHRA; CDR2 reads YSYEKL. This CDR3 region has 15 residues. Here the CDR3 DNA reads TGCGCCAGCAGCCAATGGGCAGGGGGGAACTATGGCTACACCTTC. Its protein is CASSQWAGGNYGYTF.

The chain joins TRBV6-6 to TRBJ1-4; 10 bases are a match to TRBD1. Trimming took 4 bases from V and 5 from J; bases not matched to a gene: 4. The CDR3 runs 15 residues. Germline CDR1 MNHNY, CDR2 SVGAGI (reference sequence). The CDR3 sequence is CASSFWTGGNEKLFF. DNA for the CDR3: TGTGCCAGCAGTTTTTGGACAGGGGGAAATGAAAAACTGTTTTTT.